The clone carrying this T cell receptor beta chain was counted at least ten times. The antigen is unknown. The sample belongs to a study of response to subunit inactivated influenza vaccine. J lost 2 bases, V lost 5 bases, and 6 bases had no gene match. CDR3 length: 15 residues. Study observations and caveats: A suggestion made by the authors is that each seasonal influenza vaccination recruits few new T cells.

Each CDR3 protein gets one entry after TCRdb re-called the RT-PCR reads with MiXCR. Of around 200,000 distinct CDR3 sequences listed, approximately 8.7% are singletons. This sequence joins TRBV12-3 or TRBV12-4 and TRBJ2-3; 8 bases are a match to TRBD1. Material: non-naive T cells sorted from PBMCs, obtained on the day of vaccination. The source is a man aged 45-60 years who received an inactivated influenza vaccine. The CDR3 reads CASSDYRGVTDTQYF. The CDR3 DNA is TGTGCCAGCAGTGACTACAGGGGGGTCACAGATACGCAGTATTTT.